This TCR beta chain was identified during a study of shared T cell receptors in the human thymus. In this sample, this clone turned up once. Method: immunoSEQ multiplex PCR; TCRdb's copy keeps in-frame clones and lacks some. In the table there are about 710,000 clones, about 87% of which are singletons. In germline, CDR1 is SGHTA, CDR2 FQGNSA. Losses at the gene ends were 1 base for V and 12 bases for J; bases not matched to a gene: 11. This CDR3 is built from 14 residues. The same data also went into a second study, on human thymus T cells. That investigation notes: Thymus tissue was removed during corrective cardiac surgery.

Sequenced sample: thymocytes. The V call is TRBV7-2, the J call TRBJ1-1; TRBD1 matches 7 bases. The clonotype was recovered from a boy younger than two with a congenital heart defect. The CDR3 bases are TGTGCCAGCAGCTTAGTGGGCGGGACAGTCGAGACTTTCTTT. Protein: CASSLVGGTVETFF.